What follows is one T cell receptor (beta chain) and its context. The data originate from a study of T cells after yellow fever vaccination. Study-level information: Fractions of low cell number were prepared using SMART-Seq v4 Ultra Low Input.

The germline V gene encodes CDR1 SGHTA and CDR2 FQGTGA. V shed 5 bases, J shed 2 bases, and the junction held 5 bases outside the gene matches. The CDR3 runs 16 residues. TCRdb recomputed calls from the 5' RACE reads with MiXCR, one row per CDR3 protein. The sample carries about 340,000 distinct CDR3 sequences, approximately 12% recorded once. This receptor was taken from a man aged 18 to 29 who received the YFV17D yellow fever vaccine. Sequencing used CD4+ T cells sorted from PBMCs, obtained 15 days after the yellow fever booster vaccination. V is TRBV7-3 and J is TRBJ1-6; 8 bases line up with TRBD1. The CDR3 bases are TGTGCCAGCAGCGGAACAGGGGGTACCTATAATTCACCCCTCCACTTT. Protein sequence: CASSGTGGTYNSPLHF.